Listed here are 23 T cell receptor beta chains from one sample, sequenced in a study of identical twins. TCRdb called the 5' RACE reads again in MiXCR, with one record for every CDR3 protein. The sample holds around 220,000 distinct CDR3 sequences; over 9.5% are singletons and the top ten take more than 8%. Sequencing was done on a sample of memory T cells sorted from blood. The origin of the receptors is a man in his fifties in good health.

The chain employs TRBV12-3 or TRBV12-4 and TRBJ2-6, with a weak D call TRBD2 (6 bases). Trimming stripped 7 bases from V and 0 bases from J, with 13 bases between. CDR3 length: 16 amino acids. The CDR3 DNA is TGTGCCAGCACCATCCGCGGGGCCTCTGGGGCCAACGTCCTGACTTTC. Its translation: CASTIRGASGANVLTF.

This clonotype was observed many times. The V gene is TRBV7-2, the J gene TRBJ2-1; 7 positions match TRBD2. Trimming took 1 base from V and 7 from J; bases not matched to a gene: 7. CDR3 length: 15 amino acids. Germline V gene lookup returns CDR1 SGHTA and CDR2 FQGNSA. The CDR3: CASSLGRDYKNEQFF. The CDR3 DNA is TGTGCCAGCAGCTTAGGAAGGGACTACAAAAATGAGCAGTTCTTC.

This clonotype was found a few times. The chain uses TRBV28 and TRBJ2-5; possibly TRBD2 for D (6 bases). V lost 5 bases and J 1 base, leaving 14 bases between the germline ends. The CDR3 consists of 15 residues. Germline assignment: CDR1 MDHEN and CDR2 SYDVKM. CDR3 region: CASSLAGRLQETQYF. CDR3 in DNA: TGTGCCAGCAGTCTGGCGGGGCGGCTCCAAGAGACCCAGTACTTC.

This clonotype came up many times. The chain's CDR3 is CSVRTGPLDNEQFF. CDR3 DNA: TGCAGTGTTCGGACAGGCCCCCTGGACAATGAGCAGTTCTTC. This chain connects TRBV20-1 to TRBJ2-1; 7 bases map to TRBD1. Germline assignment: CDR1 DFQATT and CDR2 SNEGSKA (reference sequence). V was clipped by 7 bases and J by 5 bases; unmatched bases: 11. The CDR3 contains 14 residues.

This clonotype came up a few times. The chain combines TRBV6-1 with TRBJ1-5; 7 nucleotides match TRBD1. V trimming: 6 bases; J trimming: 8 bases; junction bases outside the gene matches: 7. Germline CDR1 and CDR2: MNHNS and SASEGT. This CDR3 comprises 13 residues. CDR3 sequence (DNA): TGTGCCAGCAGCTGGGACAGAGAAGAGCCCCAGCATTTT. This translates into CASSWDREEPQHF.

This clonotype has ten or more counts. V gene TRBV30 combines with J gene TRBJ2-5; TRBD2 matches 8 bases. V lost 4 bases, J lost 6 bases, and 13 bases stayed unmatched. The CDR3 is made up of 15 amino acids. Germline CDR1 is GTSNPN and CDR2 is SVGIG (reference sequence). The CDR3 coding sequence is TGTGCCTGGACCGGACTAGCAGCGGGTCAAAAGACCCAGTACTTC. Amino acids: CAWTGLAAGQKTQYF.

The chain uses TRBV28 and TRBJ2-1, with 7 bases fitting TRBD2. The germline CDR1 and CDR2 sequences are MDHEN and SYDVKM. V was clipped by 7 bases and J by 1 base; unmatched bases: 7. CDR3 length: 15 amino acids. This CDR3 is CASMGGAGSYNEQFF. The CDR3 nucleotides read TGTGCCAGCATGGGAGGGGCTGGGTCCTACAATGAGCAGTTCTTC.

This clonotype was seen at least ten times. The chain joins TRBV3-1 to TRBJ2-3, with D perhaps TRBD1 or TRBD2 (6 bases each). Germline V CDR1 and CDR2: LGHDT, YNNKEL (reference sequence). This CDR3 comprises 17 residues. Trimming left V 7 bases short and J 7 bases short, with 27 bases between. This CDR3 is CASTRKRGPLGLYTQYF. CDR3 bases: TGTGCCAGCACGCGGAAACGGGGGCCCCTGGGGTTATATACGCAGTATTTT.

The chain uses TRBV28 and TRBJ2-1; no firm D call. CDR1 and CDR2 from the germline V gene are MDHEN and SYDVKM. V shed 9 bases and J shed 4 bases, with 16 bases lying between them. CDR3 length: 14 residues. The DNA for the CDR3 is TGTGCCAGTACCGCGGCAGGACCATACAATGAGCAGTTCTTC. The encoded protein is CASTAAGPYNEQFF.

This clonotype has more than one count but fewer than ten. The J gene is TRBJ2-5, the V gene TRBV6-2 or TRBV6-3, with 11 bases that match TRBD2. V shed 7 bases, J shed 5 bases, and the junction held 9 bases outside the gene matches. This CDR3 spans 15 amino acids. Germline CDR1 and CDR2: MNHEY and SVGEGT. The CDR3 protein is CASNRASGGLETQYF. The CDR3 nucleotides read TGTGCCAGCAATCGGGCTAGCGGGGGGTTGGAGACCCAGTACTTC.

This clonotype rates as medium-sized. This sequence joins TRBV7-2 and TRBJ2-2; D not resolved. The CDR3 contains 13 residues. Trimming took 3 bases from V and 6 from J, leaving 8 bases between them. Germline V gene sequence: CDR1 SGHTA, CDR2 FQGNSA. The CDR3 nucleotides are TGTGCCAGCAGCTTTCGAGAGGCCGGGGAGCTGTTTTTT. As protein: CASSFREAGELFF.

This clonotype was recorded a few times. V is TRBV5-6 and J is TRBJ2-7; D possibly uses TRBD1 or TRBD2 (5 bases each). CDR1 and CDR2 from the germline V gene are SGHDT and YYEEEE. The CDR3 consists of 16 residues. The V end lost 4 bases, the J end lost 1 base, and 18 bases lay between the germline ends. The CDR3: CASSPQVRGASYEQYF. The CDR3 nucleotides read TGTGCCAGCAGCCCCCAGGTGAGGGGAGCGTCCTACGAGCAGTACTTC.

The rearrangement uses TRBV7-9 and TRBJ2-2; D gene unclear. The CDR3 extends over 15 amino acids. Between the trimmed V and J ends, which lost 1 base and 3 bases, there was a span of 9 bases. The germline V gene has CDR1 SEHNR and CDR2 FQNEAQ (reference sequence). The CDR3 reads CASSLETVYTGELFF. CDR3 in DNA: TGTGCCAGCAGCTTAGAAACGGTTTACACCGGGGAGCTGTTTTTT.

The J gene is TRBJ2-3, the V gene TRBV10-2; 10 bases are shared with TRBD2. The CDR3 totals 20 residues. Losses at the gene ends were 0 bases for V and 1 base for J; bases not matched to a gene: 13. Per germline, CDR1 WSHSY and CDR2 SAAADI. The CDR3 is CASSESGSAGGPKGTDTQYF. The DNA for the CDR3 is TGCGCCAGCAGTGAGTCCGGTTCAGCGGGGGGGCCTAAGGGCACAGATACGCAGTATTTT.

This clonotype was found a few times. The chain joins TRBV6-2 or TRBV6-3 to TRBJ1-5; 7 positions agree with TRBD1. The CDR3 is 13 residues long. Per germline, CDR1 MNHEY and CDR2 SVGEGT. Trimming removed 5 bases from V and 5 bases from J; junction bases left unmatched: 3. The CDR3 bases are TGTGCCAGCAGTCGACAGGGTTATCAGCCCCAGCATTTT. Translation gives CASSRQGYQPQHF.

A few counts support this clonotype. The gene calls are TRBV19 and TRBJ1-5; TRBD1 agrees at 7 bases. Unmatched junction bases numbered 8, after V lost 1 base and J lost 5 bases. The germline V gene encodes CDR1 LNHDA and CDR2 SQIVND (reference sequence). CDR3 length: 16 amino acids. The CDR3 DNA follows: TGTGCCAGTAGTATAGCGCAGTCAAGGGGGCATCAGCCCCAGCATTTT. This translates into CASSIAQSRGHQPQHF.

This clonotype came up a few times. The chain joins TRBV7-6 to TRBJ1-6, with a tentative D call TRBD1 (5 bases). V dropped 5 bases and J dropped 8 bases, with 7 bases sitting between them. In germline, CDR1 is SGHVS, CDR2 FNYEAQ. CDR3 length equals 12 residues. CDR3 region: CASSEGDSPLHF. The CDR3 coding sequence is TGTGCCAGCAGCGAAGGGGATTCACCCCTCCACTTT.

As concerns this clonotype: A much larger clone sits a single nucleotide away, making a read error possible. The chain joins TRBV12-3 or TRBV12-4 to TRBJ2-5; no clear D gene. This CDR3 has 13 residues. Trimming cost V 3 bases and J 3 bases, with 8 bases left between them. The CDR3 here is CASSFWPEETQYF. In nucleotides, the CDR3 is TGTGCCAGCAGTTTTTGGCCAGAAGAGACCCAGTACTTC.

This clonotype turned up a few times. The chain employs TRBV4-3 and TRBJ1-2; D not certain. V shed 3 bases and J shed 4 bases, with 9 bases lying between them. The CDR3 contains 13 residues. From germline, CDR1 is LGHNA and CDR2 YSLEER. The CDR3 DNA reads TGCGCCAGCAGCCACCTTGACGGCTATGGCTACACCTTC. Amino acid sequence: CASSHLDGYGYTF.

CDR3 protein: CAITPGSNSPLHF. The CDR3 DNA reads as TGTGCCATCACCCCGGGCTCTAATTCACCCCTCCACTTT. The J gene is TRBJ1-6, the V gene TRBV10-3; no definite D call. V was trimmed by 7 bases and J by 6 bases, leaving 10 bases between them. Germline CDR1 is ENHRY and CDR2 is SYGVKD. This CDR3 is 13 amino acids long.

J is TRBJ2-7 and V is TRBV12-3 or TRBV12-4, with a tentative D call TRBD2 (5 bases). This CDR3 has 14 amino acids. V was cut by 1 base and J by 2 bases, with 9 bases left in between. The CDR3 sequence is CASSLEDGAYEQYF. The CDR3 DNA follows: TGTGCCAGCAGTTTAGAGGACGGGGCCTACGAGCAGTACTTC.

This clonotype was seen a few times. The CDR3 here is CASSLELAPVYEQYF. In nucleotides, the CDR3 is TGCGCCAGCAGCTTGGAACTAGCGCCGGTCTACGAGCAGTACTTC. This chain uses TRBV5-1 with TRBJ2-7, with 7 bases that match TRBD2. V was clipped by 0 bases and J by 3 bases; unmatched bases: 6. The CDR3 consists of 15 residues. CDR1 and CDR2 (germline): SGHRS, YFSETQ.

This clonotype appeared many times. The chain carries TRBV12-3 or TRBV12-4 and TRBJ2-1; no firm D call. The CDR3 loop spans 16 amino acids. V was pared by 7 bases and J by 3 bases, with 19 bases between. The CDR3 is CASTPSARRSYNEQFF. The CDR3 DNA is TGTGCCAGCACCCCTTCGGCGAGGCGGAGCTACAATGAGCAGTTCTTC.